The present T cell receptor beta chain was sequenced within a study of blood T cell repertoires in COVID-19. Background on the study: There were acute and convalescent COVID-19 samples, and they came from the United States, Italy and Spain. T cells, B-cell-depleted T cells, or PBMCs provided the cDNA or gDNA that served as material.

Under the authors' procedure: Nucleated cell counts were estimated from reference gene primer amplification. Sequenced by immunoSEQ multiplex PCR; TCRdb stores in-frame clones only, minus some. V, J and clone size were drawn from that table, and D and trimming were deduced from the DNA. The sample comprises 100,000 or so clones, 75% to 95% of which are singletons, and about 4% rests with the top ten. Per germline, CDR1 SQVTM and CDR2 ANQGSEA. This CDR3 region has 15 residues. Losses at the gene ends were 4 bases for V and 5 bases for J; bases not matched to a gene: 10. The sequence came from a man between 18 and 35 years old with acute or convalescent COVID-19. Specimen: peripheral blood. This chain joins TRBV29-1 and TRBJ2-2, with 7 bases identical to TRBD1. The CDR3 DNA is TGCAGCGTTGTAGGGGGTCAGGGGGTGACCGGGGAGCTGTTTTTT. Residues: CSVVGGQGVTGELFF.